This T cell receptor beta chain is drawn from a study of vaccination effects on CD4 cells after COVID-19. About the study: Prior to sequencing, the ViraFEST assay stimulated PBMC with viral peptide pools, which expanded the antigen-specific CD4+ T cells. Overall study findings and caveats: Convalescent patients numbered few in the study; early post-infection timepoints were missing entirely.

Once cultured for roughly nine days, the cells underwent separation to obtain CD4+ T cells. Prior SARS-CoV-2 infection was absent in the vaccine recipients, as shown by negative nucleocapsid antibodies. Half-medium changes using IL-2 medium occurred on days 3 and 7. Assay: immunoSEQ multiplex PCR; the TCRdb copy retains only in-frame clones and omits some. The sample shows about 74,000 clones, approximately 77% of them seen only once. As for this clone: Its antigen is undetermined.

This CDR3 is 14 amino acids long. CDR1 and CDR2 (germline): MNHEY, SVGAGI. Trimming pared 5 bases from V and 0 bases from J, leaving 10 bases between. The clonotype was recovered from a human donor who received a COVID-19 vaccine. The sample here was CD4+ T cells from PBMCs cultured without peptide, taken before COVID-19 vaccination. This sequence joins TRBV6-5 and TRBJ2-5; D remains ambiguous. CDR3 in amino acids: CASSPTRHQETQYF. DNA for the CDR3: TGTGCCAGCAGTCCGACTCGACACCAAGAGACCCAGTACTTC.